This T cell receptor (beta chain) comes out of a study of STAT5B mutations in CD4+ large granular lymphocyte leukemia. TCRdb's copy holds only in-frame clones and misses some; the assay was immunoSEQ multiplex PCR. The data show under 55,000 clones, around 86% seen once. After removal of 0 bases from V and 9 bases from J, the junction contained 3 bases not matched to a gene. This CDR3 has 14 amino acids. CDR1 and CDR2 (germline): SGHRS, YFSETQ. The chain links TRBV5-1 to TRBJ2-1; 10 bases line up with TRBD2. The receptor comes from a human donor in good health. Sequencing was done on a sample of CD4+ T cells from blood buffy coats. The CDR3 nucleotides read TGCGCCAGCAGCTTGGAAGCGGGAGGGGGTGAGCAGTTCTTC. This codes for CASSLEAGGGEQFF.